These 30 T cell receptor beta chains share one sample of origin, sequenced in a study of T cell responses to AZD1222 COVID-19 vaccine. Produced via immunoSEQ multiplex PCR; TCRdb's table is partial and in-frame only. The sample has roughly 77,000 clones, 85% to 95% seen once. Sequencing used peripheral blood, obtained on day 0 of AZD1222 vaccination. The receptors stem from an adult in good health.

The gene calls are TRBV7-8 and TRBJ2-7; D is perhaps TRBD2 (5 bases). This CDR3 region has 15 residues. CDR1 SGHVS and CDR2 FQNEAQ come from the germline V gene. Trimming stripped 1 base from V and 1 base from J, with 11 bases between. The CDR3 bases are TGTGCCAGCAGCTTAGAGGGCAGCGGATCCTACGAGCAGTACTTC. Protein product: CASSLEGSGSYEQYF.

This clone was seen more than once but under ten times. J is TRBJ1-4 and V is TRBV27, with 7 bases identical to TRBD1. V trimming: 5 bases; J trimming: 11 bases; junction bases outside the gene matches: 8. This CDR3 comprises 13 residues. CDR1 MNHEY and CDR2 SMNVEV come from the germline V gene (reference sequence). The CDR3 is CASSTTGRGKLFF. The CDR3 nucleotides are TGTGCCAGCAGTACGACAGGGAGGGGGAAACTGTTTTTT.

This rearrangement joins TRBV4-2 to TRBJ1-2; D is uncertain. Germline CDR1 and CDR2: LGHNA and YNFKEQ. The CDR3 covers 15 residues. Trimming stripped 3 bases from V and 8 bases from J, with 19 bases between. CDR3 sequence: CASSQRPGLGYGYTF. CDR3 bases: TGTGCCAGCAGCCAGCGGCCGGGCCTGGGGTACGGCTACACCTTC.

The rearrangement links TRBV11-3 to TRBJ1-1; D gene ambiguous. V lost 2 bases and J lost 11, with 12 bases in between. CDR1 is SGHNT and CDR2 is YENEEA in the germline V gene. The CDR3 loop spans 12 amino acids. The CDR3 is CASSLRGERAFF. The CDR3 DNA is TGTGCCAGCAGCTTACGGGGTGAGAGGGCTTTCTTT.

As regards this clone: This sample includes further DNA sequences coding for the same CDR3. The chain combines TRBV10-3 with TRBJ2-3; 10 bases are a match to TRBD2. V trimming: 7 bases; J trimming: 2 bases; junction bases outside the gene matches: 3. The CDR3 runs to 14 residues. In germline, CDR1 is ENHRY, CDR2 SYGVKD. The CDR3 spells CAIKTSGDTDTQYF. CDR3 bases: TGTGCCATCAAAACTAGCGGGGACACAGATACGCAGTATTTT.

The J gene is TRBJ2-7, the V gene TRBV16; 10 nucleotides line up with TRBD1. V lost 4 bases, J lost 3 bases, and 3 bases stayed unmatched. The CDR3 is made up of 14 amino acids. Germline V gene data show CDR1 as KGHSY and CDR2 as FQNENV. This CDR3 reads CASSLTGGGYEQYF. In DNA form, the CDR3 reads TGTGCCAGCAGCCTGACAGGGGGCGGCTACGAGCAGTACTTC.

The J gene is TRBJ2-5, the V gene TRBV28; 8 bases align to TRBD1. This CDR3 region has 15 residues. The junction had 10 bases not matched to a gene; V was cut back by 6 bases and J by 4 bases. The germline CDR1 and CDR2 sequences are MDHEN and SYDVKM. The CDR3 loop is CASSPQRTGRETQYF. The CDR3, as DNA: TGTGCCAGCAGCCCTCAGCGGACAGGGAGAGAGACCCAGTACTTC.

V and J are TRBV9 and TRBJ1-6, with D possibly matching TRBD1 (6 bases). Germline V lookup: CDR1 SGDLS, CDR2 YYNGEE. With 4 bases removed from V and 7 bases from J, the gap between germline ends came to 21 bases. The CDR3 sequence is 17 residues long. The CDR3 is CASSLSGGALGNSPLHF. CDR3 nucleotide sequence: TGTGCCAGCAGCTTAAGCGGGGGGGCTCTAGGGAATTCACCCCTCCACTTT.

The chain carries TRBV5-8 and TRBJ1-2; D is perhaps TRBD1 (5 bases). This CDR3 spans 17 amino acids. The germline V gene encodes CDR1 SGHTS and CDR2 YDEGEE. V was cut by 0 bases and J by 7 bases, with 22 bases left in between. In DNA form, the CDR3 reads TGTGCCAGCAGCTTGGCCGCAGCAGGGACTTTTTCTGGTGGCTACACCTTC. This encodes CASSLAAAGTFSGGYTF.

The rearrangement links TRBV14 to TRBJ2-1; the D gene is possibly TRBD2 (6 bases). The CDR3 has 14 amino acids. Germline CDR1 reads SGHDN; CDR2 reads FVKESK. V shed 2 bases and J shed 6 bases, with 11 bases lying between them. CDR3 amino acids: CASSQQPGLNEQFF. Written as DNA, the CDR3 is TGTGCCAGCAGCCAACAACCGGGACTCAATGAGCAGTTCTTC.

The J gene is TRBJ1-1, the V gene TRBV2; TRBD1 aligns across 7 bases. With V trimmed by 6 bases and J by 0 bases, 4 bases remained unmatched. This CDR3 comprises 14 residues. Germline V CDR1 and CDR2: SNHLY, FYNNEI. CDR3 residues: CASRGQVMNTEAFF. The CDR3 DNA reads as TGTGCCAGCAGAGGACAGGTGATGAACACTGAAGCTTTCTTT.

In the case of this clone: The junction departs from the called germline gene at one end, perhaps through a read error. Other DNA sequences within the sample encode an identical CDR3. The chain uses TRBV28 and TRBJ1-5; D not certain. This CDR3 comprises 13 residues. Germline CDR1 is MDHEN and CDR2 is SYDVKM. The CDR3 DNA is TGTGCCAGTATCGCGGCTGGCAACCAGCCCCAGCATTTT. The encoded protein is CASIAAGNQPQHF.

V and J are TRBV5-4 and TRBJ1-1; D is unclear. Germline lookup yields CDR1 SGHNT and CDR2 YYREEE (reference sequence). The CDR3 is 15 amino acids. Trimming took 1 base from V and 2 from J, leaving 12 bases between them. The CDR3: CASSLPGSLNTEAFF. Written as DNA, the CDR3 is TGTGCCAGCAGCTTGCCGGGATCCTTAAACACTGAAGCTTTCTTT.

Turning to this clone: At one boundary the junction diverges from the germline segment, which might be a read error. J is TRBJ1-3 and V is TRBV6-1; 9 bases map to TRBD1. From germline, CDR1 is MNHNS and CDR2 SASEGT. The CDR3 has 17 residues. In nucleotides, the CDR3 is TGTGCCAGCAGGGAAGGACAGGGGCACGGAACTGGAAACACCATATATTTT. Its protein is CASREGQGHGTGNTIYF.

J is TRBJ2-7 and V is TRBV6-1; 8 nucleotides agree with TRBD1. CDR1 is MNHNS and CDR2 is SASEGT in the germline V gene. V dropped 0 bases and J dropped 2; count of bases not matched to a gene: 9. The CDR3 is 17 residues long. The CDR3 loop is CASSEAAQGAIPYEQYF. The CDR3 DNA reads as TGTGCCAGCAGTGAAGCTGCTCAGGGGGCCATCCCCTACGAGCAGTACTTC.

The chain couples TRBV5-6 to TRBJ2-2, with D possibly TRBD2 on 5 matching bases. Germline V CDR1 and CDR2: SGHDT, YYEEEE. Trimming stripped 4 bases from V and 10 bases from J, with 17 bases between. The CDR3 runs 14 residues. CDR3 in amino acids: CASSPEPRVVELFF. CDR3 DNA: TGTGCCAGCAGCCCCGAACCGCGGGTAGTGGAGCTGTTTTTT.

This chain links TRBV14 with TRBJ2-5; 9 nucleotides agree with TRBD2. The trim removed 1 base at V and 9 bases at J, leaving 6 bases unmatched. Looked up from germline, CDR1 is SGHDN and CDR2 is FVKESK. There are 14 residues in the CDR3. The CDR3 DNA sequence: TGTGCCAGCAGCCAAGGACTCGGCGGGGGGGCCCAGTACTTC. The encoded protein is CASSQGLGGGAQYF.

V usage is TRBV7-9 and J usage is TRBJ2-5; 9 nucleotides line up with TRBD1. This CDR3 region has 13 residues. Germline loops: CDR1 SEHNR, CDR2 FQNEAQ (reference sequence). V lost 5 bases and J lost 7; bases outside the gene matches: 5. The DNA for the CDR3 is TGTGCCAGCAGCCCCGGACAGGGGAGGACCCAGTACTTC. It translates to CASSPGQGRTQYF.

The chain links TRBV6-4 to TRBJ1-1; 9 bases align to TRBD1. Germline CDR1 and CDR2: MRHNA and SNTAGT. The CDR3 covers 14 residues. V lost 5 bases to trimming and J lost 1 base; unmatched junction nucleotides: 2. The CDR3 reads CASSKDRGNTEAFF. For the CDR3, the DNA is TGTGCCAGCAGTAAGGACAGGGGGAACACTGAAGCTTTCTTT.

V usage is TRBV15 and J usage is TRBJ1-4, with a possible D match to TRBD1 (6 bases). Germline V CDR1 and CDR2: LNHNV, YYDKDF (reference sequence). Trimming cost V 0 bases and J 12 bases, with 14 bases left between them. This CDR3 has 14 amino acids. The CDR3 protein is CATSRETGIDELFF. DNA of the CDR3: TGTGCCACCAGCAGAGAGACAGGCATCGACGAACTGTTTTTT. Full variable domain (outside the CDR3, taken from reference TRBV15 and TRBJ1-4): DAMVIQNPRYQVTQFGKPVTLSCSQTLNHNVMYWYQQKSSQAPKLLFHYYDKDFNNEADTPDNFQSRRPNTSFCFLDIRSPGLGDTAMYLCATSRETGIDELFFGSGTQLSVL.

The rearrangement links TRBV4-1 to TRBJ1-4, with D uncertain. Deletions cut 1 base from V and 6 bases from J, with 9 bases between. The CDR3 runs to 14 residues. From germline, CDR1 is MGHRA and CDR2 YSYEKL. In DNA form, the CDR3 reads TGCGCCAGCAGCCAAGGGACCAAGGATGAAAAACTGTTTTTT. Translating gives CASSQGTKDEKLFF.

The rearrangement links TRBV2 to TRBJ2-5; 7 bases map to TRBD1. Germline CDR1 reads SNHLY; CDR2 reads FYNNEI. The CDR3 runs 19 residues. V was clipped by 6 bases and J by 2 bases; unmatched bases: 21. CDR3 protein: CASSARGMKFDREQETQYF. In DNA form, the CDR3 reads TGTGCCAGCAGCGCCCGGGGAATGAAATTCGACAGGGAACAAGAGACCCAGTACTTC.

The J gene is TRBJ1-2, the V gene TRBV6-5, with D maybe TRBD1 (6 bases). Germline lookup yields CDR1 MNHEY and CDR2 SVGAGI. The germline V and J ends were trimmed by 2 bases and 1 base, with 11 bases remaining between them. The CDR3 is made up of 15 amino acids. The CDR3 DNA follows: TGTGCCAGCAGTTACACGACAGGACTTAACTATGGCTACACCTTC. It specifies CASSYTTGLNYGYTF.

This clone was picked up one time. The chain employs TRBV4-3 and TRBJ2-1; D may be TRBD1 (5 bases). Germline V gene data show CDR1 as LGHNA and CDR2 as YSLEER. V lost 0 bases, J lost 2 bases, and 11 bases lay in between. The CDR3 spans 16 residues. DNA for the CDR3: TGCGCCAGCAGCCAAGATCTAGGGGTGCCCTACAATGAGCAGTTCTTC. Protein product: CASSQDLGVPYNEQFF.

This sequence joins TRBV15 and TRBJ2-3; D is ambiguous. CDR1 is LNHNV and CDR2 is YYDKDF in the germline V gene (reference sequence). This CDR3 region has 13 residues. With 0 bases removed from V and 4 bases from J, the gap between germline ends came to 5 bases. DNA for the CDR3: TGTGCCACCAGCAGAGATCGGGCAGATACGCAGTATTTT. Its translation is CATSRDRADTQYF.

This clone was observed a few times. The CDR3 DNA follows: TGTGCCAGCAGCCTACGAGGTTGGGGGACTGAAGCTTTCTTT. Its protein is CASSLRGWGTEAFF. J is TRBJ1-1 and V is TRBV3-1 (or the pseudogene TRBV3-2), with a possible D match to TRBD1 (5 bases). In germline, CDR1 is LGHDT, CDR2 YNNKEL (reference sequence). V was trimmed by 4 bases and J by 5 bases, leaving 14 bases between them. The CDR3 covers 14 residues.

This chain links TRBV7-2 with TRBJ2-7, with TRBD2 identical over 8 bases. The CDR3 loop spans 18 amino acids. Per germline, CDR1 SGHTA and CDR2 FQGNSA. Losses at the gene ends were 4 bases for V and 1 base for J; bases not matched to a gene: 15. The CDR3 DNA reads as TGTGCCAGCAGCTCAAGAGCCCCCACCGGGACTAGATCCTACGAGCAGTACTTC. It yields the protein CASSSRAPTGTRSYEQYF.

The gene calls are TRBV7-9 and TRBJ2-5, with D perhaps matching TRBD1 (7 bases). The CDR3 extends over 15 amino acids. The V end lost 5 bases, the J end lost 4 bases, and 17 bases lay between the germline ends. The germline CDR1 and CDR2 sequences are SEHNR and FQNEAQ (reference sequence). DNA for the CDR3: TGTGCCAGCAGCCCTTCGGAGGGGGCTGGAGAGACCCAGTACTTC. This encodes CASSPSEGAGETQYF.

The chain uses TRBV4-1 and TRBJ1-1, with D hard to call. Trimming removed 3 bases at V and 8 bases at J, with 13 bases between. CDR1 and CDR2 (germline): MGHRA, YSYEKL. The CDR3 has 13 amino acids. The CDR3: CASSHGRLGEAFF. The DNA for the CDR3 is TGCGCCAGCAGCCATGGGCGACTAGGGGAAGCTTTCTTT.

V gene TRBV18 combines with J gene TRBJ1-5, with 10 bases matching TRBD1. The CDR3 sequence is 17 residues long. V shed 0 bases, J shed 3 bases, and the junction held 5 bases outside the gene matches. Germline V CDR1 and CDR2: KGHSH, LQKENI. The CDR3 DNA is TGTGCCAGCTCACCACCGCCGACAGGGGGCTTCAATCAGCCCCAGCATTTT. The encoded protein is CASSPPPTGGFNQPQHF.